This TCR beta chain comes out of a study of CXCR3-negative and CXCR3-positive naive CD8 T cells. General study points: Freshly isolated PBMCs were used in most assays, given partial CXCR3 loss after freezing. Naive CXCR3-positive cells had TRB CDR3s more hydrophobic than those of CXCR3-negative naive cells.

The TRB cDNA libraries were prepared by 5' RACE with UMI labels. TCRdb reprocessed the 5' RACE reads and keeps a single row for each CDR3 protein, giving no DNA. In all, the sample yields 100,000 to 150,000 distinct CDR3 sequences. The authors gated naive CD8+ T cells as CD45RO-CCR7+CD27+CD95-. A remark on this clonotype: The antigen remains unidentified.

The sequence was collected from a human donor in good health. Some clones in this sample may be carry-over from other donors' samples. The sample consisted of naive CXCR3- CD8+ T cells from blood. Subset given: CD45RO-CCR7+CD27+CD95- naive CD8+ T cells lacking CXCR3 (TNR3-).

The CDR3 here is CASSFTAGTSGRLNTEAFF. The chain carries TRBV12-3 or TRBV12-4 and TRBJ1-1; as DNA is missing, the TRBD1 call by TCRdb cannot be tested. The CDR3 is 19 amino acids.